This is a list of T cell receptor beta chains from one sample in a study of T cells in localized non-small cell lung cancer. Clones were read by immunoSEQ multiplex PCR, and TCRdb kept only the in-frame ones, dropping some. This sample has about 48,000 clones; approximately 80% occur once, and the top ten carry 17%. This specimen was peripheral blood, taken before any cancer treatment. The receptors come from a man aged 40 to 70 with stage I squamous cell lung carcinoma. The CDR3 runs from the conserved cysteine through the conserved F or W. The D gene is left open where the match is weak. Only some rows state a clone size, as once, few, many or a class for expanded clones.

v_gene: TRBV30; abundance: few; d_gene: TRBD1; j_gene: TRBJ1-6; CDR3nt: TGTGCCTGGATCGGACAGGGTACTTCACCCCTCCACTTT; CDR3aa: CAWIGQGTSPLHF
v_gene: TRBV7-8; abundance: .; d_gene: .; j_gene: TRBJ2-5; CDR3nt: TGTGCCAGCAGCGCGCGGGAGACCCAGTACTTC; CDR3aa: CASSARETQYF
v_gene: TRBV9; abundance: .; d_gene: .; j_gene: TRBJ2-7; CDR3nt: TGTGCCAGCAGCGTAGGTGTGGATAGGGAGCAGTACTTC; CDR3aa: CASSVGVDREQYF
v_gene: TRBV5-1; abundance: .; d_gene: .; j_gene: TRBJ2-5; CDR3nt: TGCGCCAGCAGCTTGGGTACAGTTCAAGAGACCCAGTACTTC; CDR3aa: CASSLGTVQETQYF
v_gene: TRBV5-4; abundance: .; d_gene: .; j_gene: TRBJ2-3; CDR3nt: TGTGCCAGCAGCTTGGCTTTGGCCACAGATACGCAGTATTTT; CDR3aa: CASSLALATDTQYF
v_gene: TRBV6-1; abundance: .; d_gene: .; j_gene: TRBJ1-1; CDR3nt: TGTGCCAGCCCCCCAGGGGTGGCTAAGAACACTGAAGCTTTCTTT; CDR3aa: CASPPGVAKNTEAFF
v_gene: TRBV6-6; abundance: once; d_gene: .; j_gene: TRBJ2-7; CDR3nt: TGTGCCAGCAGCCGAGGCGGGACAGCAGCTAACGAGCAGTACTTC; CDR3aa: CASSRGGTAANEQYF
v_gene: TRBV5-1; abundance: .; d_gene: .; j_gene: TRBJ1-1; CDR3nt: TGCGCCAGCAGCTTGGACCCCCGGGGGGCCAACACTGAAGCTTTCTTT; CDR3aa: CASSLDPRGANTEAFF
v_gene: TRBV21-1; abundance: few; d_gene: .; j_gene: TRBJ2-1; CDR3nt: TGTGCCAGCAGCAAAGAGCCTCCTAGCGGGGGGGCGAGGAACAATGAGCAGTTCTTC; CDR3aa: CASSKEPPSGGARNNEQFF
v_gene: TRBV5-1; abundance: .; d_gene: TRBD1; j_gene: TRBJ2-3; CDR3nt: TGCGCCAGCAGCTTGGAATTAGGACAGGGTTTAGTGTATTTT; CDR3aa: CASSLELGQGLVYF
v_gene: TRBV7-6; abundance: .; d_gene: .; j_gene: TRBJ2-7; CDR3nt: TGTGCCAGCGGGGGGCTGGGGGAGCAGTACTTC; CDR3aa: CASGGLGEQYF
v_gene: TRBV7-8; abundance: few; d_gene: .; j_gene: TRBJ1-6; CDR3nt: TGTGCCAGCAGCTTAGGAGGGGCACCCCTCCACTTT; CDR3aa: CASSLGGAPLHF
v_gene: TRBV30; abundance: .; d_gene: .; j_gene: TRBJ2-2; CDR3nt: TGTGCCGAAACCACAGAGAACACCGGGGAGCTGTTTTTT; CDR3aa: CAETTENTGELFF
v_gene: TRBV28; abundance: .; d_gene: .; j_gene: TRBJ2-6; CDR3nt: TGTGCCAGCAGTCGCGAGCTGACACAAAGTCGGGCCAACGTCCTGACTTTC; CDR3aa: CASSRELTQSRANVLTF
v_gene: TRBV30; abundance: .; d_gene: .; j_gene: TRBJ2-2; CDR3nt: TGTGCCTGGGAGGGGCGGTGGAACACCGGGGAGCTGTTTTTT; CDR3aa: CAWEGRWNTGELFF
v_gene: TRBV4-1; abundance: few; d_gene: .; j_gene: TRBJ1-4; CDR3nt: TGCGCCAGCAGCCAACCGTTTGGGATCAATGAAAAACTGTTTTTT; CDR3aa: CASSQPFGINEKLFF
v_gene: TRBV6-5; abundance: few; d_gene: .; j_gene: TRBJ1-2; CDR3nt: TGTGCCAGCAGTTACGGGGGATCGACAGGCGAATATGGCTACACCTTC; CDR3aa: CASSYGGSTGEYGYTF
v_gene: TRBV25-1; abundance: .; d_gene: .; j_gene: TRBJ2-5; CDR3nt: TGTGCCAGCAGTGCGCTAGCAAAGGAGACCCAGTACTTC; CDR3aa: CASSALAKETQYF
v_gene: TRBV18; abundance: few; d_gene: .; j_gene: TRBJ1-5; CDR3nt: TGTGCCAGCTCACCCTTCCGGGACAGCAATCAGCCCCAGCATTTT; CDR3aa: CASSPFRDSNQPQHF
v_gene: TRBV19; abundance: once; d_gene: TRBD2; j_gene: TRBJ2-1; CDR3nt: TGTGCCAGCAGGGGACTAGCATATGAGCAGTTCTTC; CDR3aa: CASRGLAYEQFF
v_gene: TRBV30; abundance: .; d_gene: .; j_gene: TRBJ1-1; CDR3nt: TGTGCCTGGAGTCCCCCCCAGGAGTGGGACACTGAAGCTTTCTTT; CDR3aa: CAWSPPQEWDTEAFF
v_gene: TRBV30; abundance: few; d_gene: TRBD1; j_gene: TRBJ1-6; CDR3nt: TGTGCCTGGAGCACCACCGGGACAGGAAATTCACCCCTCCACTTT; CDR3aa: CAWSTTGTGNSPLHF
v_gene: TRBV29-1; abundance: once; d_gene: .; j_gene: TRBJ1-6; CDR3nt: TGCAGCGTGCAGGGCGGGGGGAATTCACCCCTCCACTTT; CDR3aa: CSVQGGGNSPLHF
v_gene: TRBV4-1; abundance: .; d_gene: .; j_gene: TRBJ2-2; CDR3nt: TGCGCCAGCAGCCAAGAGGGGGGCGACACCGGGGAGCTGTTTTTT; CDR3aa: CASSQEGGDTGELFF
v_gene: TRBV10-3; abundance: .; d_gene: TRBD1; j_gene: TRBJ2-7; CDR3nt: TGTGCCATCAGTGAGCCCCGGGACAGTTCCTACGAGCAGTACTTC; CDR3aa: CAISEPRDSSYEQYF
v_gene: TRBV9; abundance: .; d_gene: .; j_gene: TRBJ1-2; CDR3nt: TGTGCCAGCAGCGTAGAGGTTGGGGATAGGAGCTATGGCTACACCTTC; CDR3aa: CASSVEVGDRSYGYTF
v_gene: TRBV27; abundance: .; d_gene: .; j_gene: TRBJ1-1; CDR3nt: TGTGCCAGCAGTTTATCGGGAGAAGCTTTCTTT; CDR3aa: CASSLSGEAFF
v_gene: TRBV6-5; abundance: .; d_gene: .; j_gene: TRBJ2-2; CDR3nt: TGTGCCAGCAGTTTTCCTGGGATATCCGGGGAGCTGTTTTTT; CDR3aa: CASSFPGISGELFF
v_gene: TRBV20-1; abundance: once; d_gene: .; j_gene: TRBJ1-2; CDR3nt: TGCACTATACAGGACTACTATGGCTACACCTTC; CDR3aa: CTIQDYYGYTF
v_gene: TRBV4-3; abundance: .; d_gene: TRBD1; j_gene: TRBJ2-2; CDR3nt: TGCGCCAGCAGCCAAGACCCTCAGGGGGCTTTGGGGGAGCTGTTTTTT; CDR3aa: CASSQDPQGALGELFF
v_gene: TRBV5-6; abundance: few; d_gene: .; j_gene: TRBJ2-5; CDR3nt: TGTGCCAGCAGCTCCCCTAGGCAGGGAGAGACCCAGTACTTC; CDR3aa: CASSSPRQGETQYF
v_gene: TRBV4-3; abundance: .; d_gene: .; j_gene: TRBJ2-1; CDR3nt: TGCGCCAGCAGCCCCGGTAATGAGCAGTTCTTC; CDR3aa: CASSPGNEQFF
v_gene: TRBV6-1; abundance: once; d_gene: .; j_gene: TRBJ2-7; CDR3nt: TGTGCCAGCCGCAGGCCTCAAGATCCCTACGAGCAGTACTTC; CDR3aa: CASRRPQDPYEQYF
v_gene: TRBV7-2; abundance: .; d_gene: .; j_gene: TRBJ1-1; CDR3nt: TGTGCCAGCAGCTCACAGGGAGGGGCGCGGGGCACTGAAGCTTTCTTT; CDR3aa: CASSSQGGARGTEAFF
v_gene: TRBV28; abundance: .; d_gene: TRBD1; j_gene: TRBJ1-2; CDR3nt: TGTGCCAGCAGTTTAGGGGCGACAGGGTTTAACTATGGCTACACCTTC; CDR3aa: CASSLGATGFNYGYTF
v_gene: TRBV29-1; abundance: .; d_gene: .; j_gene: TRBJ2-7; CDR3nt: TGCAGCGTTGGAGGGGGGAGTTTGGGCTACGAGCAGTACTTC; CDR3aa: CSVGGGSLGYEQYF
v_gene: TRBV28; abundance: .; d_gene: .; j_gene: TRBJ1-2; CDR3nt: TGTGCCAGCGGAGGGCCAACGGGTGGCTACACCTTC; CDR3aa: CASGGPTGGYTF
v_gene: TRBV28; abundance: once; d_gene: .; j_gene: TRBJ1-3; CDR3nt: TGTGCCAGCCTAATCTCGCAGGGATCCGGAAACACCATATATTTT; CDR3aa: CASLISQGSGNTIYF
v_gene: TRBV11-3; abundance: .; d_gene: .; j_gene: TRBJ2-5; CDR3nt: TGTGCCAGCAGCTTAGATTCAGCTCAGGAGACCCAGTACTTC; CDR3aa: CASSLDSAQETQYF
v_gene: TRBV19; abundance: .; d_gene: TRBD1; j_gene: TRBJ2-1; CDR3nt: TGTGCCAGTACTCCCGGGACAGGGAACTACAATGAGCAGTTCTTC; CDR3aa: CASTPGTGNYNEQFF
v_gene: TRBV9; abundance: few; d_gene: TRBD1; j_gene: TRBJ1-2; CDR3nt: TGTGCCAGCAGCGTAGAAGGGACAGCGCCTTGGGGCTACACCTTC; CDR3aa: CASSVEGTAPWGYTF
v_gene: TRBV9; abundance: .; d_gene: .; j_gene: TRBJ2-2; CDR3nt: TGTGCCAGCAGCTTAAGCAGACAGGCGAACACCGGGGAGCTGTTTTTT; CDR3aa: CASSLSRQANTGELFF
v_gene: TRBV11-2; abundance: .; d_gene: .; j_gene: TRBJ2-7; CDR3nt: TGTGCCAGCAGCCTAACCGCCCTCCCGAACGAGCAGTACTTC; CDR3aa: CASSLTALPNEQYF
v_gene: TRBV7-9; abundance: .; d_gene: .; j_gene: TRBJ1-1; CDR3nt: TGTGCCAGCAGCTTAATAGACAACGAATACATGAACACTGAAGCTTTCTTT; CDR3aa: CASSLIDNEYMNTEAFF
v_gene: TRBV5-1; abundance: .; d_gene: .; j_gene: TRBJ2-3; CDR3nt: TGCGCCAGCAGCTTGGGAGGGGCGGGCACAGATACGCAGTATTTT; CDR3aa: CASSLGGAGTDTQYF
v_gene: TRBV27; abundance: .; d_gene: TRBD1; j_gene: TRBJ2-7; CDR3nt: TGTGCCAGCAGTCCTACGGACAGGGGGGACTTCTACGAGCAGTACTTC; CDR3aa: CASSPTDRGDFYEQYF
v_gene: TRBV19; abundance: .; d_gene: TRBD1; j_gene: TRBJ2-3; CDR3nt: TGTGCCAGTAGTAGAGGGGACAGGGTACCGAATACGCAGTATTTT; CDR3aa: CASSRGDRVPNTQYF
v_gene: TRBV28; abundance: once; d_gene: .; j_gene: TRBJ1-2; CDR3nt: TGTGCCAGCACCCTCGGCCTGAGAGAGTATGGCTACACCTTC; CDR3aa: CASTLGLREYGYTF
v_gene: TRBV7-8; abundance: .; d_gene: .; j_gene: TRBJ1-1; CDR3nt: TGTGCCAGCAGCTTAGGCCCTGGCCGACAGACTTTGAACACTGAAGCTTTCTTT; CDR3aa: CASSLGPGRQTLNTEAFF
v_gene: TRBV27; abundance: few; d_gene: TRBD1; j_gene: TRBJ1-5; CDR3nt: TGTGCCAGCAGTCCCAACAGGGGGCATCAGCCCCAGCATTTT; CDR3aa: CASSPNRGHQPQHF
v_gene: TRBV28; abundance: .; d_gene: .; j_gene: TRBJ1-6; CDR3nt: TGTGCCAGCAGTTTGGTCAGTTGGGGGTCACCCCTCCACTTT; CDR3aa: CASSLVSWGSPLHF
v_gene: TRBV2; abundance: .; d_gene: TRBD1; j_gene: TRBJ1-4; CDR3nt: TGTGCCAGCAGTGAAAGACAGGGAGTAGTGAAACTGTTTTTT; CDR3aa: CASSERQGVVKLFF
v_gene: TRBV28; abundance: .; d_gene: TRBD1; j_gene: TRBJ1-1; CDR3nt: TGTGCCAGCAATAAACAGGGACAGCCTAGTACTGAAGCTTTCTTT; CDR3aa: CASNKQGQPSTEAFF
v_gene: TRBV13; abundance: .; d_gene: TRBD2; j_gene: TRBJ2-7; CDR3nt: TGTGCCAGCAGCTTAGGGACTAGCGGGGGCTCCTACGAGCAGTACTTC; CDR3aa: CASSLGTSGGSYEQYF
v_gene: TRBV28; abundance: .; d_gene: TRBD1; j_gene: TRBJ1-1; CDR3nt: TGTGCCAGCAGCCGGGACAGCCACACTGAAGCTTTCTTT; CDR3aa: CASSRDSHTEAFF
v_gene: TRBV15; abundance: .; d_gene: .; j_gene: TRBJ2-1; CDR3nt: TGTGCCACCAGCAGAGATTCATATGAGCAGTTCTTC; CDR3aa: CATSRDSYEQFF
v_gene: TRBV29-1; abundance: .; d_gene: .; j_gene: TRBJ1-3; CDR3nt: TGCAGCGTTGGGGGGGCTGGAAACACCATATATTTT; CDR3aa: CSVGGAGNTIYF
v_gene: TRBV7-2; abundance: .; d_gene: .; j_gene: TRBJ1-1; CDR3nt: TGTGCCAGCAGCCCCGCACAGGGAAGGGTCACTGAAGCTTTCTTT; CDR3aa: CASSPAQGRVTEAFF
v_gene: TRBV2; abundance: .; d_gene: .; j_gene: TRBJ2-2; CDR3nt: TGTGCCAGCAGTCTGGGGGGCACCGGGGAGCTGTTTTTT; CDR3aa: CASSLGGTGELFF
v_gene: TRBV6-1; abundance: .; d_gene: .; j_gene: TRBJ2-7; CDR3nt: TGTGCCGGATCCTATCGGGACGAGCAGTACTTC; CDR3aa: CAGSYRDEQYF